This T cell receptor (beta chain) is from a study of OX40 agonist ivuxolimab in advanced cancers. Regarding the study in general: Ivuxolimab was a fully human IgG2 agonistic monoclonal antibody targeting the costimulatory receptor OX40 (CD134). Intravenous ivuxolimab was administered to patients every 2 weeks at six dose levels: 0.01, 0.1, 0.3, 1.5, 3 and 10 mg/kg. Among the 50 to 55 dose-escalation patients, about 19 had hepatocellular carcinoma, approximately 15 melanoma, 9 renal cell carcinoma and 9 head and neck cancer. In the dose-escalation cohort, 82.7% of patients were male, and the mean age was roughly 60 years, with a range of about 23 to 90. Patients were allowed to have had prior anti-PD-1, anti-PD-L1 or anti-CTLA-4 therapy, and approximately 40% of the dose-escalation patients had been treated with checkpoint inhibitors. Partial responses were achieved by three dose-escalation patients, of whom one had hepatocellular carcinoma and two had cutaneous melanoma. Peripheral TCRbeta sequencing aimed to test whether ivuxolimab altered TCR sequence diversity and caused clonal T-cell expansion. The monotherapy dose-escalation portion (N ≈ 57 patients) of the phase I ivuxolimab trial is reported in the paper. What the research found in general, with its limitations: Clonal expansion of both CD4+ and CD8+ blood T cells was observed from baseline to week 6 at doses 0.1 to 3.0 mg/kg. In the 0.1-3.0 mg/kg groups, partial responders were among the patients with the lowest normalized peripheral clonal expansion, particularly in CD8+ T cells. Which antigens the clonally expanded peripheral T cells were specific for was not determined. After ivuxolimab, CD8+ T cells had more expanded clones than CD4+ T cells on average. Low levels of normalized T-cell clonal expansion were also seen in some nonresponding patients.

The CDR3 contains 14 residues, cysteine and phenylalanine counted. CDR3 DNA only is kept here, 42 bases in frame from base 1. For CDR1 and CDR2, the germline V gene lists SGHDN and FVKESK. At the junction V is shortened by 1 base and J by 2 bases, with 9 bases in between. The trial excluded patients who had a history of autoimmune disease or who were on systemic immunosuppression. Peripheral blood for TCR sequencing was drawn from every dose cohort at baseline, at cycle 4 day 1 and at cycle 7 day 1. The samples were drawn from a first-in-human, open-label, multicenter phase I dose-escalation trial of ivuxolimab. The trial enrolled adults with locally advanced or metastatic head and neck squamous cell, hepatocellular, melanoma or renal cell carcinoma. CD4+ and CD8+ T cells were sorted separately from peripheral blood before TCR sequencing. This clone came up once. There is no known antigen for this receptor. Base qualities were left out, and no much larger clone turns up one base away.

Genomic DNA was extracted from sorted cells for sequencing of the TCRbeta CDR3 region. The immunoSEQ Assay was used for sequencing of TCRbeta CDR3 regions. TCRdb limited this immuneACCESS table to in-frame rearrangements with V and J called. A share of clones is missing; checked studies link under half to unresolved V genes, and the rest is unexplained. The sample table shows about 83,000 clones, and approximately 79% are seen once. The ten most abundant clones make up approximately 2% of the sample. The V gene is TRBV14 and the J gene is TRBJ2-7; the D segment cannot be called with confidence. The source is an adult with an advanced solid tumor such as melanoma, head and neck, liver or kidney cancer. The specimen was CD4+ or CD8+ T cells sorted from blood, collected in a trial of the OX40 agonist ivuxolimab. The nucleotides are TGTGCCAGCAGCCAAGGAGTTCTCCCCTACGAGCAGTACTTC. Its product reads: CASSQGVLPYEQYF.